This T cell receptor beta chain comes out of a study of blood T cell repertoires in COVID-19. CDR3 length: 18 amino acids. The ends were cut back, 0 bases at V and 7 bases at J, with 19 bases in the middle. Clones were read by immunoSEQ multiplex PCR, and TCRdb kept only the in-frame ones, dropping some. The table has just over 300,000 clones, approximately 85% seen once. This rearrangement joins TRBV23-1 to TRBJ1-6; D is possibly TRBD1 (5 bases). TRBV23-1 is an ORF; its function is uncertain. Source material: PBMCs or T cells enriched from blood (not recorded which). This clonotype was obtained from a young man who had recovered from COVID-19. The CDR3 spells CASSQSGWAGPLNSPLHF. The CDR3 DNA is TGCGCCAGCAGTCAATCGGGATGGGCAGGGCCGCTAAATTCACCCCTCCACTTT.